Listed below are T cell receptor beta chains from one sample, sequenced in a study of blood T cell repertoires in COVID-19. Here immunoSEQ multiplex PCR was the method, and the copy in TCRdb shows in-frame clones only, minus some. The sample includes about 430,000 clones, around nine tenths of them seen just once. Sequencing was performed on PBMCs or T cells enriched from blood (not recorded which). These receptors were taken from a woman aged 18-35 years who had been exposed to COVID-19. CDR3s include the opening cysteine and the closing phenylalanine or tryptophan. The D gene is left open where the match is weak. Clone size appears in some rows only: once, few, many, or a class for an expanded clone.

d_call clone_size j_call cdr3_length v_call cdr3_aa cdr3_nt
. . TRBJ1-1 13 TRBV28 CASSLSVETEAFF TGTGCCAGCAGTTTGTCTGTGGAGACTGAAGCTTTCTTT
TRBD1 . TRBJ1-2 15 TRBV18 CASSQTGTGVTGYTF TGTGCCAGCTCACAAACCGGGACAGGGGTTACCGGCTACACCTTC
. . TRBJ2-1 16 TRBV7-9 CASSFPRHPPYNEQFF TGTGCCAGCAGCTTTCCTAGGCACCCACCTTACAATGAGCAGTTCTTC
. once TRBJ2-3 11 TRBV2 CASMGGDTQYF TGTGCCAGCATGGGGGGAGATACGCAGTATTTT
. . TRBJ1-4 16 TRBV28 CASSDARSGLSEKLFF TGTGCCAGCAGTGACGCCCGCTCGGGGTTAAGTGAAAAACTGTTTTTT
. . TRBJ1-2 14 TRBV30 CACLGGEVSAGYTF TGTGCCTGTCTAGGCGGGGAAGTATCCGCTGGCTACACCTTC
. . TRBJ2-5 15 TRBV25-1 CASSPTGEGRETQYF TGTGCCAGCAGTCCGACGGGAGAGGGCCGAGAGACCCAGTACTTC
TRBD2 . TRBJ2-1 14 TRBV5-1 CASSSTSAYNEQFF TGCGCCAGCAGCTCTACTAGCGCCTACAATGAGCAGTTCTTC
. . TRBJ2-1 17 TRBV7-4 CASAAWGRGTIYNEQFF TGTGCCAGCGCCGCTTGGGGCAGGGGAACTATCTACAATGAGCAGTTCTTC
TRBD1 few TRBJ1-1 13 TRBV29-1 CSGRQGANTEAFF TGCAGCGGACGACAGGGGGCCAACACTGAAGCTTTCTTT
TRBD1 . TRBJ2-2 15 TRBV16 CASSQSTGGTGELFF TGTGCCAGCAGCCAATCGACAGGGGGCACCGGGGAGCTGTTTTTT
TRBD2 . TRBJ2-1 16 TRBV5-4 CASSFGGTSGLNEQFF TGTGCCAGCAGCTTTGGAGGGACTAGCGGTCTCAATGAGCAGTTCTTC
TRBD2 . TRBJ2-1 15 TRBV6-5 CANRRLAGEKNEQFF TGTGCCAACCGAAGACTAGCGGGGGAGAAAAATGAGCAGTTCTTC
. . TRBJ1-5 14 TRBV3-1/TRBV3-2 CASSQSLVPQPQHF TGTGCCAGCAGCCAATCCTTAGTCCCTCAGCCCCAGCATTTT
TRBD1 . TRBJ1-3 16 TRBV11-2 CASSSGRDSSIHTIYF TGTGCCAGCAGTTCGGGTCGGGACAGCTCTATACACACCATATATTTT
TRBD1 . TRBJ1-2 14 TRBV11-2 CASSLEGTGYGYTF TGTGCCAGCAGCTTAGAGGGGACAGGGTATGGCTACACCTTC
. . TRBJ2-5 18 TRBV7-9 CASSLADTVDPRGETQYF TGTGCCAGCAGCTTAGCAGATACAGTCGATCCAAGAGGGGAGACCCAGTACTTC
TRBD1 many TRBJ1-2 15 TRBV7-9 CASSLNAQQGPGYTF TGTGCCAGCAGCTTAAACGCCCAACAGGGGCCTGGCTACACCTTC
. . TRBJ1-5 13 TRBV2 CASTSGSNQPQHF TGTGCCAGCACGTCAGGGAGCAATCAGCCCCAGCATTTT
. few TRBJ2-7 12 TRBV3-1/TRBV3-2 CASSQDEAKQYF TGTGCCAGCAGCCAAGACGAAGCGAAGCAGTACTTC
. few TRBJ2-7 14 TRBV6-5 CATAKDDEAYEQYF TGTGCCACAGCTAAAGACGACGAGGCCTACGAGCAGTACTTC
TRBD2 . TRBJ2-2 19 TRBV4-2 CASSQEGLAGGYNTGELFF TGTGCCAGCAGCCAAGAAGGACTAGCGGGAGGGTATAACACCGGGGAGCTGTTTTTT
. . TRBJ1-3 19 TRBV11-2 CASQLIGVPGQSSGNTIYF TGTGCCAGCCAGCTCATAGGGGTCCCCGGACAGAGCTCTGGAAACACCATATATTTT
TRBD2 . TRBJ2-3 17 TRBV6-2/TRBV6-3 CASSYPLSGVPTDTQYF TGTGCCAGCAGTTACCCGCTTAGCGGGGTCCCCACAGATACGCAGTATTTT
TRBD2 once TRBJ2-1 15 TRBV6-5 CASSSPGLAGGEQFF TGTGCCAGCAGTTCCCCGGGACTAGCGGGAGGTGAGCAGTTCTTC
. . TRBJ2-7 14 TRBV5-1 CASSPVDRNYEQYF TGCGCCAGCAGCCCCGTTGACAGGAACTACGAGCAGTACTTC
TRBD2 . TRBJ2-3 15 TRBV28 CASAAIAGGPDTQYF TGTGCCAGCGCAGCTATAGCGGGGGGGCCTGATACGCAGTATTTT
TRBD2 . TRBJ2-3 13 TRBV24-1 CATTGRATDTQYF TGTGCCACCACGGGGAGGGCCACAGATACGCAGTATTTT
TRBD2 . TRBJ2-7 15 TRBV20-1 CSASNPSGASYEQYF TGCAGTGCTAGTAACCCTAGCGGGGCCTCCTACGAGCAGTACTTC
TRBD1 few TRBJ1-6 17 TRBV6-6 CASSQGQGLVRDSPLHF TGTGCCAGCAGTCAGGGACAGGGTCTGGTTAGGGATTCACCCCTCCACTTT
. . TRBJ2-5 13 TRBV19 CASSSSGRETQYF TGTGCCAGTAGTTCTTCAGGGCGGGAGACCCAGTACTTC
. . TRBJ1-2 15 TRBV15 CATSSSTGSYYGYTF TGTGCCACCAGCTCCTCAACAGGCAGCTACTATGGCTACACCTTC
. . TRBJ1-3 15 TRBV2 CASSGIGRSGNTIYF TGTGCCAGCAGTGGGATCGGGAGATCTGGAAACACCATATATTTT
TRBD1 . TRBJ1-6 14 TRBV7-9 CAVQTGSSNSPLHF TGTGCCGTCCAGACAGGGTCAAGTAATTCACCCCTCCACTTT
. . TRBJ1-1 12 TRBV7-6 CASSGQFTEAFF TGTGCCAGCAGTGGACAGTTCACTGAAGCTTTCTTT
. . TRBJ2-7 14 TRBV19 CASSAGQSSYEQYF TGTGCCAGTAGTGCGGGACAGTCCTCCTACGAGCAGTACTTC
. . TRBJ1-1 14 TRBV5-4 CASSSGDLDTEAFF TGTGCCAGCAGTTCTGGGGACTTGGACACTGAAGCTTTCTTT
. . TRBJ1-4 14 TRBV27 CASSPLPTREKLFF TGTGCCAGCAGTCCCCTTCCCACTCGTGAAAAACTGTTTTTT
. . TRBJ2-4 14 TRBV3-1/TRBV3-2 CASSQDGGLNIQYF TGTGCCAGCAGCCAAGATGGGGGACTAAACATTCAGTACTTC
TRBD1 . TRBJ1-5 18 TRBV7-9 CASSLSGTAAPGNQPQHF TGTGCCAGCAGCCTTTCCGGGACAGCGGCCCCTGGGAATCAGCCCCAGCATTTT
. once TRBJ2-5 17 TRBV28 CASSLSDTVGIEETQYF TGTGCCAGCAGTTTATCTGACACCGTGGGTATAGAAGAGACCCAGTACTTC
TRBD2 . TRBJ2-1 14 TRBV6-5 CASKPGLGSGEQFF TGTGCCAGCAAACCGGGACTAGGGTCCGGGGAGCAGTTCTTC
. . TRBJ1-2 15 TRBV7-2 CASSLEQLLNYGYTF TGTGCCAGCAGCTTAGAACAGCTGTTAAATTATGGCTACACCTTC
. . TRBJ2-7 16 TRBV5-1 CASSLDRQAPSYEQYF TGCGCCAGCAGCTTGGATAGACAGGCGCCATCCTACGAGCAGTACTTC
TRBD1 . TRBJ1-2 13 TRBV28 CASKAGGYYGYTF TGTGCCAGCAAAGCAGGGGGGTACTATGGCTACACCTTC
. . TRBJ2-7 17 TRBV18 CASSPTQGREDSYEQYF TGTGCCAGCTCACCAACACAGGGGCGGGAGGACTCCTACGAGCAGTACTTC
TRBD1 . TRBJ1-5 15 TRBV7-2 CASSKTGHFNQPQHF TGTGCCAGCAGCAAGACAGGGCACTTCAATCAGCCCCAGCATTTT
TRBD1 . TRBJ2-1 14 TRBV27 CASSLFGTGAEQFF TGTGCCAGCAGTTTATTTGGGACAGGGGCTGAGCAGTTCTTC
TRBD2 . TRBJ2-3 14 TRBV5-1 CASSSGLSEPTQYF TGCGCCAGCAGCTCGGGACTATCTGAACCTACGCAGTATTTT
TRBD1 . TRBJ2-5 13 TRBV2 CATGQGVKETQYF TGTGCCACCGGACAGGGGGTGAAAGAGACCCAGTACTTC
. . TRBJ2-5 13 TRBV4-1 CASKGGILETQYF TGCGCCAGCAAGGGGGGGATCTTAGAGACCCAGTACTTC
TRBD2 . TRBJ2-7 17 TRBV28 CASTPQGTSGKSYEQYF TGTGCCAGCACTCCACAGGGCACTAGCGGGAAATCCTACGAGCAGTACTTC
. . TRBJ1-4 16 TRBV6-5 CASSYSTGATNEKLFF TGTGCCAGCAGTTACTCGACGGGGGCAACTAATGAAAAACTGTTTTTT
. . TRBJ2-1 13 TRBV5-4 CASSLGTSNEQFF TGTGCCAGCAGCTTGGGGACTTCCAATGAGCAGTTCTTC
. . TRBJ2-5 15 TRBV21-1 CASSKAGTARETQYF TGTGCCAGCAGCAAAGCCGGGACTGCCCGGGAGACCCAGTACTTC
. . TRBJ2-1 16 TRBV7-2 CASSLVLTSSYNEQFF TGTGCCAGCAGCCTAGTCCTTACCAGCTCCTACAATGAGCAGTTCTTC
TRBD1 once TRBJ1-6 14 TRBV4-1 CASRDRGTDSPLHF TGCGCCAGCAGGGACAGGGGGACGGATTCACCCCTCCACTTT
. . TRBJ2-1 16 TRBV19 CASSIGTIPSYNEQFF TGTGCCAGTAGTATAGGGACTATCCCCTCCTACAATGAGCAGTTCTTC